These 29 T cell receptor beta chains came from one sample sequenced in a study of T cell changes during pregnancy in multiple sclerosis. The protocol was immunoSEQ multiplex PCR, while the TCRdb copy is restricted to in-frame clones and leaves out a portion. This sample has tens of thousands of clones, with about 90% found just once. The sample was peripheral blood, taken before pregnancy. The receptors derive from a female donor with multiple sclerosis, enrolled in a pregnancy study.

The rearrangement uses TRBV28 and TRBJ2-7; 10 nucleotides align to TRBD1. This CDR3 contains 14 residues. Trimming removed 5 bases from V and 2 bases from J; junction bases left unmatched: 3. The germline V gene encodes CDR1 MDHEN and CDR2 SYDVKM. The CDR3 spells CASSRGTGAYEQYF. CDR3 coding DNA: TGTGCCAGCAGTCGTGGGACAGGGGCCTACGAGCAGTACTTC. Drawing the rest from reference TRBV28 and TRBJ2-7, the complete variable domain is DVKVTQSSRYLVKRTGEKVFLECVQDMDHENMFWYRQDPGLGLRLIYFSYDVKMKEKGDIPEGYSVSREKKERFSLILESASTNQTSMYLCASSRGTGAYEQYFGPGTRLTVT.

The chain joins TRBV11-2 to TRBJ1-2, with D possibly TRBD1 on 6 matching bases. This CDR3 is 15 amino acids long. Germline V lookup: CDR1 SGHAT, CDR2 FQNNGV. V shed 5 bases and J shed 7 bases, with 20 bases lying between them. CDR3 sequence reads: CASSPDRLRHGGYTF. The CDR3 DNA sequence: TGTGCCAGCAGCCCCGACAGGTTAAGACACGGTGGCTACACCTTC.

With regard to this clone: Sequence at one end of the junction differs from germline and may be a read error. The chain carries TRBV28 and TRBJ1-2, with 9 bases aligning to TRBD1. The CDR3 extends over 15 amino acids. Germline lookup yields CDR1 MDHEN and CDR2 SYDVKM. CDR3 in DNA: TGTGCCAGCAGTTTACCCTCCGGGACAGGGTATGCCTACACCTTC. Translation: CASSLPSGTGYAYTF.

This clone was seen once. This CDR3 is CASSVGRIAAYNEQFF. CDR3 DNA: TGTGCCAGCAGCGTAGGTAGAATAGCCGCCTACAATGAGCAGTTCTTC. The V call is TRBV9, the J call TRBJ2-1; D not resolved. Between the trimmed V and J ends, which lost 0 bases and 2 bases, there was a span of 12 bases. In germline, CDR1 is SGDLS, CDR2 YYNGEE. This CDR3 contains 16 residues.

This chain connects TRBV19 to TRBJ2-1; 9 bases map to TRBD2. J gave up 7 bases and V 3 bases, and 13 bases lay outside the gene matches. CDR3 length: 17 residues. The germline CDR1 and CDR2 sequences are LNHDA and SQIVND (reference sequence). DNA of the CDR3: TGTGCCAGTAGTATTCCCCTCCGCGGGAGGGCCTCTAATGAGCAGTTCTTC. The encoded protein is CASSIPLRGRASNEQFF.

The CDR3 nucleotides read TGTGCCAGCAGTTTACGCTACAGGGGTATCACCTCCTACGAGCAGTACTTC. This codes for CASSLRYRGITSYEQYF. The chain is built from TRBV27 and TRBJ2-7, with 7 bases lining up with TRBD1. CDR1 and CDR2 (germline): MNHEY, SMNVEV (reference sequence). This CDR3 spans 17 amino acids. With 2 bases clipped from V and 0 bases from J, the junction kept 10 bases outside the gene matches.

V usage is TRBV9 and J usage is TRBJ2-3; 7 bases map to TRBD2. The CDR3 is 16 amino acids. The germline V gene encodes CDR1 SGDLS and CDR2 YYNGEE. V gave up 4 bases and J gave up 2 bases; unmatched junction bases: 10. DNA for the CDR3: TGTGCCAGCAGCCCCCGCGGGGGACGGAACACAGATACGCAGTATTTT. Translating it yields CASSPRGGRNTDTQYF.

The V and J genes are TRBV25-1 and TRBJ2-3; 9 bases agree with TRBD2. The ends lost 4 bases at V and 1 base at J; junction bases unmatched: 6. The CDR3 totals 16 residues. In germline, CDR1 is MGHDK, CDR2 SYGVNS. The CDR3 nucleotides are TGTGCCAGCAGTGGGGTAGCGGGAGATCGCACAGATACGCAGTATTTT. Its translation is CASSGVAGDRTDTQYF. The full variable domain, its missing parts supplied by reference TRBV25-1 and TRBJ2-3, is EADIYQTPRYLVIGTGKKITLECSQTMGHDKMYWYQQDPGMELHLIHYSYGVNSTEKGDLSSESTVSRIRTEHFPLTLESARPSHTSQYLCASSGVAGDRTDTQYFGPGTRLTVL.

The rearrangement joins TRBV18 to TRBJ1-4; D uncertain. The V and J ends lost 2 bases and 5 bases respectively, with 15 bases between them. Germline V CDR1 and CDR2: KGHSH, LQKENI. This CDR3 has 16 amino acids. CDR3 in amino acids: CASSPSQVLTNEKLFF. The CDR3 coding sequence is TGTGCCAGCTCACCATCCCAGGTTCTCACCAATGAAAAACTGTTTTTT.

The chain joins TRBV5-1 to TRBJ2-7; D is unclear. V was pared by 9 bases and J by 5 bases, with 18 bases between. CDR3 length: 13 residues. CDR1 is SGHRS and CDR2 is YFSETQ in the germline V gene. The CDR3 DNA reads TGCGCCACCAGTGACTTACAAGGCAACGAGCAGTACTTC. Its protein is CATSDLQGNEQYF.

The genes are TRBV11-2 and TRBJ1-1; TRBD1 agrees at 7 bases. The junction had 9 bases not matched to a gene; V was cut back by 1 base and J by 10 bases. The CDR3 sequence is 14 residues long. Germline V gene data show CDR1 as SGHAT and CDR2 as FQNNGV. CDR3 region: CASSLVWDRPGAFF. In nucleotides, the CDR3 is TGTGCCAGCAGCTTAGTATGGGACAGACCTGGAGCTTTCTTT.

This CDR3 reads CASFRESSGNTIYF. CDR3 DNA: TGTGCCAGCTTCCGGGAGAGCTCTGGAAACACCATATATTTT. The chain combines TRBV9 with TRBJ1-3, with D unresolved. The CDR3 has 14 residues. Germline lookup yields CDR1 SGDLS and CDR2 YYNGEE. The V gene lost 7 bases and the J gene lost 0 bases, with 11 bases spanning the gap.

The V and J genes are TRBV7-2 and TRBJ1-3, with TRBD1 as a possible D gene (5 bases). The germline gives CDR1 SGHTA, CDR2 FQGNSA. Trimming took 4 bases from V and 3 from J, leaving 13 bases between them. This CDR3 comprises 15 residues. This CDR3 reads CASSSWSGGGNTIYF. For the CDR3, the DNA is TGTGCCAGCAGCTCCTGGTCGGGGGGTGGAAACACCATATATTTT.

The chain recombines TRBV2 with TRBJ1-1; possibly TRBD1 for D (6 bases). V gave up 3 bases and J gave up 5 bases, with 22 bases separating them. CDR1 and CDR2 from the germline V gene are SNHLY and FYNNEI. This CDR3 region has 17 residues. DNA for the CDR3: TGTGCCAGCAGTGATGCGGGGGTGGAGGGGGACCCGACTGAAGCTTTCTTT. It codes for CASSDAGVEGDPTEAFF.

This chain links TRBV28 with TRBJ1-5, with D tentatively TRBD1 (6 bases). Germline V gene data show CDR1 as MDHEN and CDR2 as SYDVKM. V was trimmed by 6 bases and J by 4 bases, leaving 16 bases between them. The CDR3 loop spans 15 amino acids. In DNA form, the CDR3 reads TGTGCCAGCAGATTACCACTTACAGGGAATCAGCCCCAGCATTTT. This sequence encodes CASRLPLTGNQPQHF.

The table lists this clone with a count of one. V is TRBV5-1 and J is TRBJ2-7; 8 positions agree with TRBD2. V lost 4 bases to trimming and J lost 1 base; unmatched junction nucleotides: 7. The CDR3 loop spans 15 amino acids. The germline CDR1 and CDR2 sequences are SGHRS and YFSETQ. The chain's CDR3 is CASSRNAGGSYEQYF. As DNA, the CDR3 is TGCGCCAGCAGCCGAAATGCGGGAGGTTCCTACGAGCAGTACTTC.

V usage is TRBV6-5 and J usage is TRBJ2-7, with D maybe TRBD1 (5 bases). The CDR3 is 16 residues long. The V and J ends lost 0 bases and 2 bases respectively, with 14 bases between them. Per germline, CDR1 MNHEY and CDR2 SVGAGI. DNA of the CDR3: TGTGCCAGCAGTTACTCAGGGGTGGGGATCGCCTACGAGCAGTACTTC. Translation gives CASSYSGVGIAYEQYF.

This chain links TRBV29-1 with TRBJ1-2; D unresolved. CDR1 SQVTM and CDR2 ANQGSEA come from the germline V gene. The CDR3 sequence is 12 residues long. With 3 bases removed from V and 2 bases from J, the gap between germline ends came to 7 bases. CDR3 DNA sequence: TGCAGCGTTGAGCGGGCAAACTATGGCTACACCTTC. This translates into CSVERANYGYTF.

This chain links TRBV5-1 with TRBJ2-1; 10 bases agree with TRBD1. This CDR3 is built from 14 residues. CDR1 is SGHRS, CDR2 YFSETQ, per germline. V lost 4 bases and J lost 7; bases outside the gene matches: 5. In nucleotides, the CDR3 is TGCGCCAGCAGCCAACCGGGACAGGGGAATGAGCAGTTCTTC. Translated: CASSQPGQGNEQFF.

The chain combines TRBV29-1 with TRBJ1-2; tentatively, D is TRBD1 (6 bases). Germline V lookup: CDR1 SQVTM, CDR2 ANQGSEA. This CDR3 contains 11 residues. Trimming shortened V by 6 bases and J by 3 bases, and 8 bases separated the two germline ends. The CDR3 loop reads CSVQGYYGYTF. The CDR3 region has the DNA TGCAGCGTCCAGGGGTACTATGGCTACACCTTC.

The chain links TRBV5-1 to TRBJ2-2; D is unresolved. This CDR3 contains 13 residues. Trimming left V 0 bases short and J 6 bases short, with 6 bases between. Germline-derived CDR1 and CDR2 are SGHRS and YFSETQ. The DNA of the CDR3 is TGCGCCAGCAGCTTGGGTGAGCCCGGGGAGCTGTTTTTT. As protein: CASSLGEPGELFF. The whole variable domain, filled in from reference TRBV5-1 and TRBJ2-2, reads KAGVTQTPRYLIKTRGQQVTLSCSPISGHRSVSWYQQTPGQGLQFLFEYFSETQRNKGNFPGRFSGRQFSNSRSEMNVSTLELGDSALYLCASSLGEPGELFFGEGSRLTVL.

The chain is built from TRBV11-2 and TRBJ2-1; TRBD1 matches at 7 bases. V lost 5 bases and J lost 6; bases outside the gene matches: 7. This CDR3 has 14 residues. Germline V gene sequence: CDR1 SGHAT, CDR2 FQNNGV. This CDR3 reads CASSRYTGVNEQFF. The CDR3 DNA sequence: TGTGCCAGCAGCCGTTATACAGGGGTCAATGAGCAGTTCTTC.

CDR3 nucleotide sequence: TGTGCCAGCAGCCCCTGGGGCAGGCGCACTGGAAACACCATATATTTT. Residues: CASSPWGRRTGNTIYF. V usage is TRBV9 and J usage is TRBJ1-3; TRBD1 might be the D (5 bases). CDR3 length equals 16 residues. Germline lookup yields CDR1 SGDLS and CDR2 YYNGEE. Trimming removed 4 bases from V and 2 bases from J, with 16 bases in between.

The genes are TRBV9 and TRBJ2-3; no clear D. The V gene lost 1 base and the J gene lost 2 bases, with 8 bases spanning the gap. Looked up from germline, CDR1 is SGDLS and CDR2 is YYNGEE. This CDR3 has 14 residues. CDR3 protein: CASSVWLDTDTQYF. The CDR3 bases are TGTGCCAGCAGCGTATGGCTAGACACAGATACGCAGTATTTT.

The V gene is TRBV6-5, the J gene TRBJ1-1, with a tentative D call TRBD1 (6 bases). Germline loops: CDR1 MNHEY, CDR2 SVGAGI. V was pared by 0 bases and J by 0 bases, with 11 bases between. There are 16 residues in the CDR3. CDR3 bases: TGTGCCAGCAGTTACTCGGGACACAGCATGAACACTGAAGCTTTCTTT. This gives the protein CASSYSGHSMNTEAFF.

The chain employs TRBV5-1 and TRBJ1-4; 9 bases agree with TRBD1. Per the germline V gene, CDR1 is SGHRS and CDR2 is YFSETQ. With 0 bases clipped from V and 8 bases from J, the junction kept 5 bases outside the gene matches. The CDR3 extends over 15 amino acids. CDR3 region: CASSLAGTGNEKLFF. DNA for the CDR3: TGCGCCAGCAGCTTGGCTGGGACAGGGAACGAAAAACTGTTTTTT.

V usage is TRBV28 and J usage is TRBJ1-5, with a tentative D call TRBD1 (5 bases). Germline V CDR1 and CDR2: MDHEN, SYDVKM. CDR3 size: 14 residues. The V end lost 5 bases, the J end lost 7 bases, and 15 bases lay between the germline ends. The CDR3 sequence is CASSVRQGWQPQHF. In DNA form, the CDR3 reads TGTGCCAGCAGTGTAAGGCAGGGTTGGCAGCCCCAGCATTTT.

The CDR3 is CASSLSDSQNQQFF. CDR3 nucleotide sequence: TGCGCCAGCAGCTTGTCGGACTCCCAAAACCAGCAGTTCTTC. The V call is TRBV5-1, the J call TRBJ2-1, with D maybe TRBD2 (5 bases). The CDR3 is 14 residues long. Germline CDR1 and CDR2: SGHRS and YFSETQ. With 1 base removed from V and 11 bases from J, the gap between germline ends came to 16 bases.

V is TRBV6-1 and J is TRBJ1-3; 8 nucleotides match TRBD1. This CDR3 comprises 14 residues. The germline V gene has CDR1 MNHNS and CDR2 SASEGT. With V trimmed by 10 bases and J by 2 bases, 7 bases remained unmatched. The CDR3, as DNA: TGTGCCATCTCGACAGGGGAGGCTGGAAACACCATATATTTT. Encoded protein: CAISTGEAGNTIYF.